This T cell receptor (beta chain) was observed in a study of CD8 T cells in Susac syndrome. This CDR3 spans 13 amino acids. The germline V and J ends were trimmed by 5 bases and 4 bases, with 12 bases remaining between them. Germline V gives CDR1 SGHNT, CDR2 YYREEE (reference sequence). A quantity of about 0.5 to 1 ug RNA underwent reverse transcription using random hexamers. The method of amplification for TCR beta CDR3 was immunoSEQ multiplex PCR, covering 54 Vbeta and 13 Jbeta. TCRdb redid the calling of the immunoSEQ multiplex PCR reads with MiXCR, one entry per CDR3 protein. Of about 140,000 distinct CDR3 sequences detected, 85% to 95% appear once; the ten largest clones hold 0.13% to 0.15%.

The sequence was collected from a human donor with Susac syndrome. The sequenced sample consisted of CD4+ T cells from PBMCs. V is TRBV5-4 and J is TRBJ1-2; D gene unclear. As DNA, the CDR3 is TGTGCCAGCAGGTCTCAGACGTTCTATGGCTACACCTTC. Encoded protein: CASRSQTFYGYTF.